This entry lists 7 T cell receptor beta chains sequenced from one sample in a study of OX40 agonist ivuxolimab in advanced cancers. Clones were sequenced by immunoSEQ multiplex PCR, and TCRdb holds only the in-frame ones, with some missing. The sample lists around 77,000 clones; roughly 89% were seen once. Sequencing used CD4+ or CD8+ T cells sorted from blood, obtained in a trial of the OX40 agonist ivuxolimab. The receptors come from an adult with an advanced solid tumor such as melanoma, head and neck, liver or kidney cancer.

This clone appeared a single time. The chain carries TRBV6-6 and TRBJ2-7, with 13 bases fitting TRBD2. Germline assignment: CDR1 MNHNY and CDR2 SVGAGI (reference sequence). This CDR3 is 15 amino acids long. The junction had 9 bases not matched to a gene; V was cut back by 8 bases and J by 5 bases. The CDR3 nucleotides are TGTGCCAGCCGAAAAGGGGGACTAGCGGGGAACGAGCAGTACTTC. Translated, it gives CASRKGGLAGNEQYF.

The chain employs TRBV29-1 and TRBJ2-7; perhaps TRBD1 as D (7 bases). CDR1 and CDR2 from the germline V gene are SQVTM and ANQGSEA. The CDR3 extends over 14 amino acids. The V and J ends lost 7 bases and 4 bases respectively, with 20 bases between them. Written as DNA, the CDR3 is TGCAGCGCCGGAGGGGGCCCGCCTAAATACGAGCAGTACTTC. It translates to CSAGGGPPKYEQYF.

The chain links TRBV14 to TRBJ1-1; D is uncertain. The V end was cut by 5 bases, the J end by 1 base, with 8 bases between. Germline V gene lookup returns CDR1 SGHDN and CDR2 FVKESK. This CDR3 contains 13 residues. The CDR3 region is CASSYYANTEAFF. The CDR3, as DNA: TGTGCCAGCAGCTATTACGCGAACACTGAAGCTTTCTTT.

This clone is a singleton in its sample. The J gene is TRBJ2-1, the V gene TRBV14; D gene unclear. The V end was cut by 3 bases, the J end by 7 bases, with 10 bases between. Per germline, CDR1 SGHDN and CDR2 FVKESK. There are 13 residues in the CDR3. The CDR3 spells CASSQNPFNEQFF. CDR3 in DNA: TGTGCCAGCAGCCAGAACCCCTTTAATGAGCAGTTCTTC.

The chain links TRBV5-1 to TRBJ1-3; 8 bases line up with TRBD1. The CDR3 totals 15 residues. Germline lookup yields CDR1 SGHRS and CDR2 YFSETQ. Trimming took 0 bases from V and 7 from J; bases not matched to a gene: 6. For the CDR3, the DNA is TGCGCCAGCAGCTTGGAGGCAGGGGGCATGAACACCATATATTTT. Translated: CASSLEAGGMNTIYF.

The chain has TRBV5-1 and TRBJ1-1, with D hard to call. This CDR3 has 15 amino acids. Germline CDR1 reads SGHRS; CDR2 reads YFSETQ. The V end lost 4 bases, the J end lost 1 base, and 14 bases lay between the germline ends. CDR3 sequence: CASSPARDSNTEAFF. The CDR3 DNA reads TGCGCCAGCAGCCCTGCACGGGATTCGAACACTGAAGCTTTCTTT.

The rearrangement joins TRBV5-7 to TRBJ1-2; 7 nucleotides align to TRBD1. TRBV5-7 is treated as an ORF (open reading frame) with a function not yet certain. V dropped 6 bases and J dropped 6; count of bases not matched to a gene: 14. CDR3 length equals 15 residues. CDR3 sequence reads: CASISLRDRDDGYTF. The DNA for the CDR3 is TGTGCCAGCATCAGTCTTAGAGACAGGGACGATGGCTACACCTTC.